This TCR beta chain was captured by sequencing in a study of identical twins. Broader study findings: Researchers reported weaker excess twin sharing in beta out-of-frame sequences. These conclusions were based on statistical analysis (cross-sectional, not following the same donors). In zero-insertion analyses, partial confounding could arise from invariant MAIT and iNKT cells.

The CDR3 runs to 14 residues. Deletions cut 6 bases from V and 3 bases from J, with 14 bases between. MiXCR, run by TCRdb on the 5' RACE reads, gives a single entry per CDR3 protein. The repertoire holds just under 550,000 distinct CDR3 sequences, 12% to 15% seen once, with around 0.48% in the top ten. Regarding this clonotype: Its cognate antigen is unknown.

These data also featured in a second study, about yellow fever vaccine responses in identical twins.

The TCR was taken from a woman aged 18-30 years in good health. Sequencing was performed on CD4+ T cells sorted from blood. This chain connects TRBV12-3 or TRBV12-4 to TRBJ1-2; D might be TRBD1 (6 bases). The CDR3 spells CASRRQAGDYGYTF. As DNA, the CDR3 is TGTGCCAGCAGACGACAGGCCGGGGACTATGGCTACACCTTC.